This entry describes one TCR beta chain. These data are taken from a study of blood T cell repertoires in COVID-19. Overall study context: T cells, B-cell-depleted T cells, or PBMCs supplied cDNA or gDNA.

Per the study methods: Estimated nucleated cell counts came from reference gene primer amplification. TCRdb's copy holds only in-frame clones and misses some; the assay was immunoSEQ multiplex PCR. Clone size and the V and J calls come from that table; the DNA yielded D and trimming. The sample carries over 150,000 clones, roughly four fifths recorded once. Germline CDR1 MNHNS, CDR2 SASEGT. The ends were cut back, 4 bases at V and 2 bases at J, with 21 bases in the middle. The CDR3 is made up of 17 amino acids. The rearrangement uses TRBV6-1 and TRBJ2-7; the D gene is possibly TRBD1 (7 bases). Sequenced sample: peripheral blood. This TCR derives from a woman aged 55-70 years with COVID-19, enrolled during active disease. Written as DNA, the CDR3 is TGTGCCAGCAGTGCCCTCCTCGCGGGACAGCAAACCTACGAGCAGTACGTC. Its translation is CASSALLAGQQTYEQYV.